This TCR beta chain was obtained from a study of cytomegalovirus exposure and HLA in healthy donors. The germline V and J ends were trimmed by 1 base and 3 bases, with 10 bases remaining between them. The CDR3 is 14 amino acids. CDR1 is SGHNT, CDR2 YYREEE, per germline (reference sequence). Produced via immunoSEQ multiplex PCR; TCRdb's table is partial and in-frame only. Of 75,000 to 100,000 clones in the sample, approximately 96% are singletons; the top ten hold roughly 0.82%. V and J are TRBV5-4 and TRBJ2-5; weak D call: TRBD1 (5 bases). This sequence originates from a man between 18 and 35 years old in good health and CMV-seronegative. The sequenced sample consisted of PBMCs. The CDR3 is CASSLYAGKETQYF. As DNA, the CDR3 is TGTGCCAGCAGCTTGTATGCAGGGAAAGAGACCCAGTACTTC. The full variable domain, with the rest looked up from reference TRBV5-4 and TRBJ2-5, is ETGVTQSPTHLIKTRGQQVTLRCSSQSGHNTVSWYQQALGQGPQFIFQYYREEENGRGNFPPRFSGLQFPNYSSELNVNALELDDSALYLCASSLYAGKETQYFGPGTRLLVL.